This T cell receptor beta chain originates from a study of T cells expressing NK-cell markers. Germline V gene data show CDR1 as SGHRS and CDR2 as YFSETQ. This CDR3 is 13 amino acids long. TCRdb re-called the 5' RACE reads; every CDR3 protein appears as one record, without DNA. The sample includes roughly 450,000 distinct CDR3 sequences. The receptor was isolated from a woman in her forties or fifties in good health. Sequencing was carried out using blood T cells: a sorted CD56 or NKG2C T cell subset, CD4+ or CD8+ T cells, or bulk PBMC T cells (not recorded which). This chain links TRBV5-1 with TRBJ2-5; the TRBD1 assignment by TCRdb is unverifiable without DNA. The CDR3 here is CASFRGIRETQYF.